The 8 T cell receptor beta chains listed next were all sequenced from one sample in a study of a mutant IDH1 vaccine in newly diagnosed glioma. This table comes from immunoSEQ multiplex PCR, and its TCRdb copy is limited to in-frame clones, with some not included. The data show around 52,000 clones, roughly four fifths seen once. Time point defined: week 35, safety follow-up. Alongside topical imiquimod, each dose of vaccine comprised 300 ug of mutant IDH1 20-mer peptide. These receptors have no known antigen. Here the sequenced sample was PBMCs, taken from a glioma patient whose treatment included an IDH1 peptide vaccine. Receptors originate from a man aged 35-49 years with glioma.

The rearrangement uses TRBV19 and TRBJ1-2; D ambiguous. This CDR3 has 12 amino acids. Germline CDR1 reads LNHDA; CDR2 reads SQIVND (reference sequence). The CDR3 DNA sequence: TGTACCCGGGTGAGAGCAAACTATGGCTACACCTTC. Translating gives CTRVRANYGYTF.

CDR3 region: CASSLERAWNIQYF. CDR3 DNA: TGTGCCAGCAGCTTAGAGAGGGCCTGGAACATTCAGTACTTC. The chain recombines TRBV11-2 with TRBJ2-4, with D tentatively TRBD2 (5 bases). Germline lookup yields CDR1 SGHAT and CDR2 FQNNGV. The CDR3 has 14 residues. The V end was cut by 0 bases, the J end by 7 bases, with 10 bases between.

This clone was picked up a small number of times. This rearrangement joins TRBV19 to TRBJ2-3; D is perhaps TRBD2 (6 bases). V lost 6 bases and J lost 2, with 18 bases in between. CDR3 length: 16 amino acids. Per the germline V gene, CDR1 is LNHDA and CDR2 is SQIVND (reference sequence). The CDR3 DNA reads as TGTGCCAGTAGACGAGGAACAGGACTAACCACAGATACGCAGTATTTT. Translation gives CASRRGTGLTTDTQYF.

This clone was observed a few times. V usage is TRBV5-4 and J usage is TRBJ2-2; TRBD2 is a possible D gene (6 bases). Germline V CDR1 and CDR2: SGHNT, YYREEE (reference sequence). CDR3 size: 15 residues. With 0 bases removed from V and 6 bases from J, the gap between germline ends came to 12 bases. The CDR3, as DNA: TGTGCCAGCAGCTTGGGCAGCGGGCCGTCCGGGGAGCTGTTTTTT. Its protein product is CASSLGSGPSGELFF.

V usage is TRBV2 and J usage is TRBJ1-5, with D unresolved. V shed 6 bases and J shed 2 bases, with 11 bases lying between them. CDR1 SNHLY and CDR2 FYNNEI come from the germline V gene. CDR3 length: 14 residues. The CDR3 DNA sequence: TGTGCCAGCAGCTGGGCGACGGGCAATCAGCCCCAGCATTTT. This encodes CASSWATGNQPQHF.

This clone was recorded a few times. This chain links TRBV4-3 with TRBJ2-2; a weak D match, TRBD1 (6 bases). Germline values: CDR1 LGHNA, CDR2 YSLEER. The V end lost 0 bases, the J end lost 7 bases, and 15 bases lay between the germline ends. The length of the CDR3 is 16 residues. The CDR3, as DNA: TGCGCCAGCAGCCAAGAATATGCAGGGGTGAGCGGGGAGCTGTTTTTT. Its protein is CASSQEYAGVSGELFF.

To note about this clone: With a much larger clone just one base away, this may be a read error. The same CDR3 also results from other DNA sequences found in this sample. This chain links TRBV4-2 with TRBJ2-7; maybe TRBD2 (5 bases). Germline assignment: CDR1 LGHNA and CDR2 YNFKEQ. This CDR3 region has 15 residues. CDR3 loop: CASSQERTHSYEQYF. CDR3 DNA sequence: TGTGCCAGCAGTCAAGAGCGGACGCACTCCTACGAGCAGTACTTC.

This chain connects TRBV7-8 to TRBJ2-5, with D perhaps TRBD1 or TRBD2 (5 bases each). This CDR3 has 16 amino acids. V lost 5 bases and J 3 bases, leaving 19 bases between the germline ends. The V gene's germline CDR1 is SGHVS and CDR2 FQNEAQ. The CDR3 nucleotides read TGTGCCAGCAGCCCGAGGGTTTTGGGACCTAAAGAGACCCAGTACTTC. Translation gives CASSPRVLGPKETQYF.